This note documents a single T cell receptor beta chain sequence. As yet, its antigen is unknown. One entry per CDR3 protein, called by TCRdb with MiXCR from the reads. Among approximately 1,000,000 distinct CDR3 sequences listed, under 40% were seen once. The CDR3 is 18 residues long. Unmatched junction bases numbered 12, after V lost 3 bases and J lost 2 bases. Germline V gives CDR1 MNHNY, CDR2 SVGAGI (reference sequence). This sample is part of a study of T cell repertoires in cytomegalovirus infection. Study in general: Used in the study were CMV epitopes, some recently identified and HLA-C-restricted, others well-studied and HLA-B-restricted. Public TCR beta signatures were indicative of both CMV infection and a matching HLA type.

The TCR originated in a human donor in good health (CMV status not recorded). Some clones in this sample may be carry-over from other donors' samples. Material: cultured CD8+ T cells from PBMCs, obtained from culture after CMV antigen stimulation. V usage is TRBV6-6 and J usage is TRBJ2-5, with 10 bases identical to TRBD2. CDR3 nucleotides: TGTGCCAGCAGTTATACCCGAGGTAGCGGGGGGAAACAAGAGACCCAGTACTTC. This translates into CASSYTRGSGGKQETQYF.